This TCR beta chain originates from a study of blood T cell repertoires in COVID-19. Profiling relied on immunoSEQ multiplex PCR, and the TCRdb table lists in-frame clones only, not all of them. The data show about 69,000 clones, 60% to 80% seen once. This clone came up once. V was clipped by 6 bases and J by 0 bases, with 11 bases between them. Germline V CDR1 and CDR2: SEHNR, FQNEAQ (reference sequence). The CDR3 length is 14 residues. This receptor was identified in a man in his sixties with acute or convalescent COVID-19. Sequencing was performed on peripheral blood. V and J are TRBV7-9 and TRBJ1-2; D is possibly TRBD1 (6 bases). In DNA, the CDR3 is TGTGCCAGCAGGCGTACAGGGTCTAACTATGGCTACACCTTC. Its protein product is CASRRTGSNYGYTF.